The 21 T cell receptor beta chains presented below share a single source sample, sequenced in a study of regulatory T cells in long-lasting Graves disease. Time point denoted: persistent/refractory GD, antithyroid drugs over 5 years with positive TRAb. After RNA was extracted from PBMCs, the TCR library was made from it. For TCR beta, libraries came from iRepertoire HTBI primers and Arm-PCR of CDR3 regions. Each CDR3 protein is one row after TCRdb ran MiXCR on the multiplex PCR reads. In the table there are about 430,000 distinct CDR3 sequences, under 25% of which are singletons. Sample: peripheral blood mononuclear cells (PBMCs), taken when the disease was refractory, from a patient treated with antithyroid drugs. The receptors here all came from a female donor with Graves disease.

In this sample, this clonotype turned up a few times. The chain employs TRBV4-1 and TRBJ1-2; D not certain. Germline V gene sequence: CDR1 MGHRA, CDR2 YSYEKL. Trimming shortened V by 1 base and J by 4 bases, and 7 bases separated the two germline ends. The CDR3 covers 13 residues. In nucleotides, the CDR3 is TGCGCCAGCAGCCAAGGTGGAGTCTATGGCTACACCTTC. Its protein is CASSQGGVYGYTF.

As for this clonotype: A much larger clone sits a single nucleotide away, making a read error possible. V is TRBV6-1 and J is TRBJ1-4; D possibly corresponds to TRBD1 (5 bases). The germline V gene encodes CDR1 MNHNS and CDR2 SASEGT. Trimming removed 5 bases at V and 7 bases at J, with 14 bases between. This CDR3 is 14 amino acids long. CDR3 coding DNA: TGTGCCAGCAGTACGGGACGGGGTTTTGAAAAACTGTTTTTT. Protein: CASSTGRGFEKLFF.

The rearrangement joins TRBV7-9 to TRBJ2-1; 9 bases fit TRBD1. The ends lost 4 bases at V and 9 bases at J; junction bases unmatched: 10. This CDR3 spans 15 amino acids. Germline CDR1 SEHNR, CDR2 FQNEAQ (reference sequence). CDR3 residues: CASSCDWDRAGEQFF. Here the CDR3 DNA reads TGTGCCAGCAGCTGCGACTGGGACAGGGCAGGTGAGCAGTTCTTC.

This clonotype was counted between two and nine times. The chain recombines TRBV7-9 with TRBJ2-5; 13 bases fit TRBD2. Germline V gives CDR1 SEHNR, CDR2 FQNEAQ (reference sequence). V shed 5 bases and J 5 bases; nucleotides not matched to a gene: 5. The CDR3 is 15 residues long. CDR3 nucleotide sequence: TGTGCCAGCAGCCAAGGACTAGCGGGAGATGAGACCCAGTACTTC. It encodes CASSQGLAGDETQYF.

This clonotype was observed a few times. V and J are TRBV5-6 and TRBJ2-7, with 11 bases that match TRBD1. The CDR3 length is 15 residues. Trimming cost V 5 bases and J 4 bases; bases outside gene matches: 8. Germline lookup yields CDR1 SGHDT and CDR2 YYEEEE. This CDR3 is CASSQRTGGKYEQYF. CDR3 sequence (DNA): TGTGCCAGCAGTCAAAGGACAGGGGGCAAGTACGAGCAGTACTTC.

The chain combines TRBV15 with TRBJ2-1, with a weak D call TRBD1 (6 bases). This CDR3 is built from 15 residues. Per germline, CDR1 LNHNV and CDR2 YYDKDF (reference sequence). Trimming stripped 1 base from V and 5 bases from J, with 12 bases between. The CDR3 protein is CATSRVQGIDNEQFF. The CDR3 nucleotides read TGTGCCACCAGCAGAGTACAGGGAATCGACAATGAGCAGTTCTTC.

This clonotype has just a few counts. V usage is TRBV14 and J usage is TRBJ2-7, with TRBD1 as a possible D gene (5 bases). This CDR3 spans 13 amino acids. Germline V CDR1 and CDR2: SGHDN, FVKESK. With 0 bases removed from V and 3 bases from J, the gap between germline ends came to 6 bases. In DNA, the CDR3 is TGTGCCAGCAGCCAAGAAGGGGACTACGAGCAGTACTTC. This sequence encodes CASSQEGDYEQYF.

This clonotype has a handful of counts. This chain uses TRBV3-1 with TRBJ2-1; no clear D gene. The CDR3 spans 12 residues. The germline gives CDR1 LGHDT, CDR2 YNNKEL (reference sequence). Trimming stripped 2 bases from V and 9 bases from J, with 8 bases between. The CDR3: CASSQFGPEQFF. The DNA of the CDR3 is TGTGCCAGCAGCCAATTTGGGCCTGAGCAGTTCTTC.

This clonotype was counted ten times or more. This chain joins TRBV7-3 and TRBJ2-2; D is unresolved. From germline, CDR1 is SGHTA and CDR2 FQGTGA. Trimming cost V 1 base and J 0 bases, with 9 bases left between them. The CDR3 covers 16 residues. DNA for the CDR3: TGTGCCAGCAGCTTAAATCCCGGATCGAACACCGGGGAGCTGTTTTTT. It encodes CASSLNPGSNTGELFF.

This chain uses TRBV9 with TRBJ1-4; 7 nucleotides agree with TRBD1. This CDR3 has 16 amino acids. The V gene end was trimmed by 0 bases and the J gene end by 8 bases; junction bases not matched to a gene: 10. Germline CDR1 SGDLS, CDR2 YYNGEE. CDR3 coding DNA: TGTGCCAGCAGCGTAGCTAGTCAGGGGGTCGAAGAAAAACTGTTTTTT. It codes for CASSVASQGVEEKLFF.

This clonotype was observed at least ten times. The chain uses TRBV28 and TRBJ2-2; D perhaps matches TRBD1 (6 bases). The germline V gene has CDR1 MDHEN and CDR2 SYDVKM. V shed 6 bases and J shed 1 base, with 9 bases lying between them. The CDR3 runs to 14 residues. Written as DNA, the CDR3 is TGTGCCAGCAGGGGGGACAAGAACACCGGGGAGCTGTTTTTT. This gives the protein CASRGDKNTGELFF.

This clonotype appeared many times. The genes are TRBV6-2 or TRBV6-3 and TRBJ1-1, with 8 bases matching TRBD1. The CDR3 has 15 amino acids. V lost 4 bases and J lost 1; bases outside the gene matches: 5. Germline CDR1 MNHEY, CDR2 SVGEGT. This CDR3 reads CASSSSTGENTEAFF. DNA of the CDR3: TGTGCCAGCAGTTCGTCGACAGGGGAGAACACTGAAGCTTTCTTT.

The gene calls are TRBV3-1 and TRBJ2-1; unclear D gene. Germline V CDR1 and CDR2: LGHDT, YNNKEL (reference sequence). The CDR3 has 14 residues. V dropped 4 bases and J dropped 0 bases, with 7 bases sitting between them. The DNA of the CDR3 is TGTGCCAGCAGCCGGACCCTCTCCTACAATGAGCAGTTCTTC. Amino acids: CASSRTLSYNEQFF.

CDR3 bases: TGCGCCAGCAGCCGACTACCGGGACAGGGCACCTACGAGCAGTACTTC. Translating it yields CASSRLPGQGTYEQYF. The chain joins TRBV4-1 to TRBJ2-7, with TRBD1 identical over 9 bases. The germline V gene has CDR1 MGHRA and CDR2 YSYEKL. Losses at the gene ends were 4 bases for V and 2 bases for J; bases not matched to a gene: 9. The CDR3 is 16 residues long.

The chain links TRBV28 to TRBJ1-2; no definite D call. Trimming left V 8 bases short and J 6 bases short, with 22 bases between. In germline, CDR1 is MDHEN, CDR2 SYDVKM. The CDR3 consists of 15 residues. The CDR3 loop is CASLSGRSPGNGYTF. The CDR3 bases are TGTGCCAGCTTGTCCGGACGTTCCCCGGGCAATGGCTACACCTTC.

J is TRBJ2-7 and V is TRBV10-3; D call uncertain. Trimming took 3 bases from V and 0 from J, leaving 15 bases between them. Germline V gene data show CDR1 as ENHRY and CDR2 as SYGVKD. CDR3 length: 16 amino acids. The CDR3 loop is CAISEPHQIYSYEQYF. In DNA form, the CDR3 reads TGTGCCATCAGTGAACCTCATCAGATTTACTCCTACGAGCAGTACTTC.

The genes are TRBV20-1 and TRBJ1-2; D possibly corresponds to TRBD1 (5 bases). V lost 6 bases and J 6 bases, leaving 20 bases between the germline ends. CDR1 is DFQATT and CDR2 is SNEGSKA in the germline V gene (reference sequence). The CDR3 has 14 residues. The CDR3 DNA reads TGCAGTGCAGAAACCAGGGACGGATCAAATGGCTACACCTTC. Amino acid sequence: CSAETRDGSNGYTF.

This clonotype was picked up a small number of times. The chain couples TRBV5-1 to TRBJ1-3; a weak D match, TRBD1 (6 bases). This CDR3 contains 14 residues. The germline CDR1 and CDR2 sequences are SGHRS and YFSETQ. The V end was cut by 7 bases, the J end by 0 bases, with 11 bases between. The CDR3 spells CASSPGHSGNTIYF. CDR3 nucleotide sequence: TGCGCCAGCTCACCGGGACACTCTGGAAACACCATATATTTT.

On this clonotype itself: The junction does not match germline at one end; this may be a read error. This chain connects TRBV6-1 to TRBJ2-6; tentatively, D is TRBD1 or TRBD2 (5 bases each). Germline lookup yields CDR1 MNHNS and CDR2 SASEGT. The CDR3 is 15 residues long. CDR3: CASSHLGSGANVPTF. The CDR3 nucleotides read TGTGCCAGCAGTCACCTGGGGTCCGGGGCCAACGTCCCGACTTTC.

This clonotype was counted a few times. This chain links TRBV12-3 or TRBV12-4 with TRBJ1-5; D possibly corresponds to TRBD1 (5 bases). The V and J ends lost 3 bases and 6 bases respectively, with 9 bases between them. The CDR3 is 13 amino acids. CDR3 DNA: TGTGCCAGCAGTTTCAGGGAGGTTCAGCCCCAGCATTTT. As protein: CASSFREVQPQHF.

The sample holds one count of this clonotype. J is TRBJ2-2 and V is TRBV5-5; 7 bases align to TRBD2. Germline trimming cut 3 bases from V and 0 bases from J; bases unmatched to any gene: 5. CDR3 size: 16 residues. Germline values: CDR1 SGHKS, CDR2 YYEKEE (reference sequence). The CDR3, as DNA: TGTGCCAGCAGCTCGGACGCGGGGGCGAACACCGGGGAGCTGTTTTTT. The encoded protein is CASSSDAGANTGELFF. Full variable domain (remainder filled in from reference TRBV5-5 and TRBJ2-2): DAGVTQSPTHLIKTRGQQVTLRCSPISGHKSVSWYQQVLGQGPQFIFQYYEKEERGRGNFPDRFSARQFPNYSSELNVNALLLGDSALYLCASSSDAGANTGELFFGEGSRLTVL.